The clone carrying this TCR beta chain occurred a few times. TCRdb called the 5' RACE reads again in MiXCR, with one record for every CDR3 protein. The table shows some 97,000 distinct CDR3 sequences, with under 6.5% occurring only once. The data belong to a study of identical twins. V lost 4 bases to trimming and J lost 5 bases, with 21 bases between them. This CDR3 is 16 amino acids long. Looked up from germline, CDR1 is LNHDA and CDR2 is SQIVND (reference sequence). Source material: memory T cells sorted from blood. The source of this sequence is a woman in her forties or fifties in good health. The V gene is TRBV19, the J gene TRBJ2-7; the D is unclear. The CDR3 spells CASSTYPSPNKNEQYF. The CDR3 DNA is TGTGCCAGTAGTACCTACCCGTCTCCAAACAAGAACGAGCAGTACTTC.